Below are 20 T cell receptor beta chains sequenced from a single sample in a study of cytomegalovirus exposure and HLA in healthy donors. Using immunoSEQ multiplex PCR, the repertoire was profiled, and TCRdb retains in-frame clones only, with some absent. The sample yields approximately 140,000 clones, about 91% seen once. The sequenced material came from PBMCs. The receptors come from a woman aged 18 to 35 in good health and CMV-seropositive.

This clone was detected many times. For the CDR3, the DNA is TGTGCCAGCAGCTCTAGCGGGAGTTACCTAACCTACGAGCAGTACTTC. It codes for CASSSSGSYLTYEQYF. This chain connects TRBV11-1 to TRBJ2-7; 10 bases are shared with TRBD2. V lost 4 bases, J lost 2 bases, and 8 bases stayed unmatched. This CDR3 is 16 amino acids long. Germline V CDR1 and CDR2: SGHAT, FQDESV (reference sequence). Variable domain in full (rest from reference TRBV11-1 and TRBJ2-7): EAEVAQSPRYKITEKSQAVAFWCDPISGHATLYWYRQILGQGPELLVQFQDESVVDDSQLPKDRFSAERLKGVDSTLKIQPAELGDSAMYLCASSSSGSYLTYEQYFGPGTRLTVT.

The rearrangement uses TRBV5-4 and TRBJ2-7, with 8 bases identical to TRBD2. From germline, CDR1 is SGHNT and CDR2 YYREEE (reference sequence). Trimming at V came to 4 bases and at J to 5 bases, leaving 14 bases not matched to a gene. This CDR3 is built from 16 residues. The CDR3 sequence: CASSPGGAGSSHEQYF. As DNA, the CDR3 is TGTGCCAGCAGCCCGGGGGGGGCGGGAAGCAGCCACGAGCAGTACTTC.

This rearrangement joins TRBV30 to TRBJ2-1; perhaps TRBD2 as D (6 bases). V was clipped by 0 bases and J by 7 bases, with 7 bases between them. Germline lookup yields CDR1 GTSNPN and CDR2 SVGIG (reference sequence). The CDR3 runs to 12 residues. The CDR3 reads CAWSVGLNEQFF. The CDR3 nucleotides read TGTGCCTGGAGTGTGGGACTGAATGAGCAGTTCTTC. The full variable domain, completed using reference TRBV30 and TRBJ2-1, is SQTIHQWPATLVQPVGSPLSLECTVEGTSNPNLYWYRQAAGRGLQLLFYSVGIGQISSEVPQNLSASRPQDRQFILSSKKLLLSDSGFYLCAWSVGLNEQFFGPGTRLTVL.

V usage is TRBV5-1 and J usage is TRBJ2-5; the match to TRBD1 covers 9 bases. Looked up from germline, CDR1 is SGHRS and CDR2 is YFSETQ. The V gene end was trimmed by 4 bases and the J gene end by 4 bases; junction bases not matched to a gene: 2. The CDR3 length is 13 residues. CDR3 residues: CASSATGGETQYF. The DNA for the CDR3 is TGCGCCAGCAGCGCGACAGGGGGAGAGACCCAGTACTTC.

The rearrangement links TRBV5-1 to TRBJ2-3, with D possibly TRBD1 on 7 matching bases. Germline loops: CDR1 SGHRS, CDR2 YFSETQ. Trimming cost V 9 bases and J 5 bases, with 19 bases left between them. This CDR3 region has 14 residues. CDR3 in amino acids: CATRRQGGGDTQYF. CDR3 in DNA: TGCGCCACCCGACGGCAGGGGGGTGGAGATACGCAGTATTTT.

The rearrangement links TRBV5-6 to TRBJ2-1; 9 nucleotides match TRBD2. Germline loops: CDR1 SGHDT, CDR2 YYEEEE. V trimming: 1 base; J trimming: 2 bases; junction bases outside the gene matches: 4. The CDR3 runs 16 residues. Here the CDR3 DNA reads TGTGCCAGCAGCTTGACGGCTAGCGGGACCTACAATGAGCAGTTCTTC. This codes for CASSLTASGTYNEQFF.

The CDR3 protein is CASSFGQGTYEQYF. The CDR3, as DNA: TGCGCCAGCAGCTTTGGACAGGGCACCTACGAGCAGTACTTC. V gene TRBV5-1 combines with J gene TRBJ2-7; 8 bases line up with TRBD1. Germline values: CDR1 SGHRS, CDR2 YFSETQ. With V trimmed by 2 bases and J by 2 bases, 3 bases remained unmatched. The CDR3 runs 14 residues.

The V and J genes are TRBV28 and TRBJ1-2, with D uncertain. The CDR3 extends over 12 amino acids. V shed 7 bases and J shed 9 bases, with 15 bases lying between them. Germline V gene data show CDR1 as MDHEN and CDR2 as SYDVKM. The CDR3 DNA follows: TGTGCCAGCAATTACAGAGAATTGAGCTACACCTTC. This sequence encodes CASNYRELSYTF.

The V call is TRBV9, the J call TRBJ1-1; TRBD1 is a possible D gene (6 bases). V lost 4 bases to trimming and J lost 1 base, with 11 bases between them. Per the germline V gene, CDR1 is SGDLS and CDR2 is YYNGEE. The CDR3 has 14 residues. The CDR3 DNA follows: TGTGCCAGCAGCCCGGACAGAGAGAACACTGAAGCTTTCTTT. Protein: CASSPDRENTEAFF.

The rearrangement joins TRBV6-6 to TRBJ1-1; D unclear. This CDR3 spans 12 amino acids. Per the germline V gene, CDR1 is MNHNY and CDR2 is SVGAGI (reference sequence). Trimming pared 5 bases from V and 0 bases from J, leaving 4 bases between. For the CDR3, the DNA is TGTGCCAGCAGTCGGGTGAACACTGAAGCTTTCTTT. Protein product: CASSRVNTEAFF.

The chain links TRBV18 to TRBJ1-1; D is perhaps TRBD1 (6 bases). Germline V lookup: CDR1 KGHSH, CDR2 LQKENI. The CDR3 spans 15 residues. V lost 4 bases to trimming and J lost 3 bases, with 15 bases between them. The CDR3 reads CASSQGHKTYTEAFF. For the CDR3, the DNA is TGTGCCAGCTCACAGGGACACAAGACGTACACTGAAGCTTTCTTT.

The CDR3 DNA reads TGTGCCAGCAGCGCCAGACAGGGAATGAACACTGAAGCTTTCTTT. Its protein is CASSARQGMNTEAFF. This chain uses TRBV9 with TRBJ1-1; 7 nucleotides match TRBD1. Germline V gene sequence: CDR1 SGDLS, CDR2 YYNGEE. After removal of 3 bases from V and 0 bases from J, the junction contained 5 bases not matched to a gene. This CDR3 has 15 residues.

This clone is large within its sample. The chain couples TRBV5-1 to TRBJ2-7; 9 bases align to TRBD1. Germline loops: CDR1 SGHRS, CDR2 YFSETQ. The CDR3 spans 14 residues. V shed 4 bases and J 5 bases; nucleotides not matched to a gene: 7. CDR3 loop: CASSAGTGRNEQYF. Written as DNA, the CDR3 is TGCGCCAGCAGCGCCGGGACAGGGCGTAACGAGCAGTACTTC.

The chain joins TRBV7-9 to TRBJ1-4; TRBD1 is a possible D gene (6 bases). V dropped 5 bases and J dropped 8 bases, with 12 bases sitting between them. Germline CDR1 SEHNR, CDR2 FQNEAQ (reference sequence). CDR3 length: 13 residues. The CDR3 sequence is CASSPQGYEKLFF. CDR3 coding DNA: TGTGCCAGCAGCCCACAGGGTTACGAAAAACTGTTTTTT.

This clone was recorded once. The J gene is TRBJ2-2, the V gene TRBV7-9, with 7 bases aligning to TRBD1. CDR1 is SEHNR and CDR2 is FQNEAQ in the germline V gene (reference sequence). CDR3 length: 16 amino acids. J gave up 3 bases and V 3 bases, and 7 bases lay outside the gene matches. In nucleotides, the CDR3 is TGTGCCAGCAGCTTGCCCGACAGGGCGGACACCGGGGAGCTGTTTTTT. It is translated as CASSLPDRADTGELFF.

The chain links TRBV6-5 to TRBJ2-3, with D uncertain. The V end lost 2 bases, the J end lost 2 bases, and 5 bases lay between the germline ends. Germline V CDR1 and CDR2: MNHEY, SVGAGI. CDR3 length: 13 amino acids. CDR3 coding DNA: TGTGCCAGCAGTTACGACTTCACAGATACGCAGTATTTT. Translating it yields CASSYDFTDTQYF.

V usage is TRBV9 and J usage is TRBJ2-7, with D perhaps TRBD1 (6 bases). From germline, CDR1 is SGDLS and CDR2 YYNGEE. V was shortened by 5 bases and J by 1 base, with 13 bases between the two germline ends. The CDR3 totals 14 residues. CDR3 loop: CASSAWDNSYEQYF. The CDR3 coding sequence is TGTGCCAGCAGTGCGTGGGACAATTCCTACGAGCAGTACTTC.

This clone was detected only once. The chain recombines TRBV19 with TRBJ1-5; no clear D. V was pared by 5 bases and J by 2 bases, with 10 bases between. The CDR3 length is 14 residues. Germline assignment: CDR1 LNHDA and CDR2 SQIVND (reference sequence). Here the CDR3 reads CASSREVGNQPQHF. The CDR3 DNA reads TGTGCCAGTAGTCGCGAGGTGGGCAATCAGCCCCAGCATTTT. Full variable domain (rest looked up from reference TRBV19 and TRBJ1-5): DGGITQSPKYLFRKEGQNVTLSCEQNLNHDAMYWYRQDPGQGLRLIYYSQIVNDFQKGDIAEGYSVSREKKESFPLTVTSAQKNPTAFYLCASSREVGNQPQHFGDGTRLSIL.

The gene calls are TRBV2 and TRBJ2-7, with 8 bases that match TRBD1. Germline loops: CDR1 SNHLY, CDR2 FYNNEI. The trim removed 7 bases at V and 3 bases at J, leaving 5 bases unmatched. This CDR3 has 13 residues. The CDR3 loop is CASTPDRDYEQYF. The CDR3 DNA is TGTGCCAGCACCCCGGACAGGGACTACGAGCAGTACTTC.

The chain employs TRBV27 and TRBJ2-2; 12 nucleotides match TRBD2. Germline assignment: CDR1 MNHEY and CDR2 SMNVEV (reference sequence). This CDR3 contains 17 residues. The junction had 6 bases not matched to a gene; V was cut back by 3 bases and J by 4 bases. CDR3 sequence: CASSLSSGRAATGELFF. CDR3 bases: TGTGCCAGCAGTTTGTCTAGCGGGAGGGCCGCCACCGGGGAGCTGTTTTTT.